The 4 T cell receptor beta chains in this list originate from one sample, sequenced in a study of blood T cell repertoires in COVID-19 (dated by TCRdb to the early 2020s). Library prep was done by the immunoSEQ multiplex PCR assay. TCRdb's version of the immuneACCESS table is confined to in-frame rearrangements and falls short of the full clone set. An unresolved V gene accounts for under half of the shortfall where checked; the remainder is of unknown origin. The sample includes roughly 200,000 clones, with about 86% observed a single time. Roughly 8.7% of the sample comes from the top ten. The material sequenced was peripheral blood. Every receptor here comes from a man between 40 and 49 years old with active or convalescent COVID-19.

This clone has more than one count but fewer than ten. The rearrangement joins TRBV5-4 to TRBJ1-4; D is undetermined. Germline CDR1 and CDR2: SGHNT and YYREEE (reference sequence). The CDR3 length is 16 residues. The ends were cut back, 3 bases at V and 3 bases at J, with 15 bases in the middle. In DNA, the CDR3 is TGTGCCAGCAGCTCTTCGGACTTTGGGGCTAATGAAAAACTGTTTTTT. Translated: CASSSSDFGANEKLFF.

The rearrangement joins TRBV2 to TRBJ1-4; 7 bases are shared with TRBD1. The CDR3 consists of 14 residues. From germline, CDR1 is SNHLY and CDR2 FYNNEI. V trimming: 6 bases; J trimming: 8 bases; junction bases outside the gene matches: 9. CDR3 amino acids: CASSLGTDIEKLFF. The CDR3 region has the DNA TGTGCCAGCAGCCTCGGGACAGATATAGAAAAACTGTTTTTT.

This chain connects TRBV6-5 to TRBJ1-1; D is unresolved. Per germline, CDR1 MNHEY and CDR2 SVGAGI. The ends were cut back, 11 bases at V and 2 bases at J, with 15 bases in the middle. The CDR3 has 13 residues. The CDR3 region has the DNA TGTGCCTGCAACCGGGAGATAAACACTGAAGCTTTCTTT. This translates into CACNREINTEAFF.

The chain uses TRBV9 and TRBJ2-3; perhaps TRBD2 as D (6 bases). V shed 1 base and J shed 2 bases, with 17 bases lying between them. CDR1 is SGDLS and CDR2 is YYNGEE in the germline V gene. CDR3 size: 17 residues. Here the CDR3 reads CASSVLGGTGPTDTQYF. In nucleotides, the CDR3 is TGTGCCAGCAGCGTACTTGGAGGGACGGGACCCACAGATACGCAGTATTTT.